These 28 T cell receptor beta chains were sequenced from one sample in a study of cytomegalovirus exposure and HLA in healthy donors. PCR employed 60 Vbeta and 13 Jbeta primers. Libraries were prepared by immunoSEQ multiplex PCR; TCRdb keeps only in-frame clonotypes and omits some of them. This repertoire comprises more than 90,000 clones; its ten largest clones make up less than 4.5%. The sample consisted of PBMCs. The source of these receptors is a man younger than 45 in good health and CMV-seronegative.

This chain links TRBV5-1 with TRBJ2-2; the D gene is possibly TRBD2 (5 bases). The CDR3 spans 16 residues. The V and J ends lost 4 bases and 8 bases respectively, with 21 bases between them. Germline assignment: CDR1 SGHRS and CDR2 YFSETQ. Here the CDR3 reads CASSRRGADRPGELFF. CDR3 nucleotide sequence: TGCGCCAGCAGCCGCCGGGGAGCAGATCGTCCGGGGGAGCTGTTTTTT.

The rearrangement uses TRBV5-8 and TRBJ2-1, with 12 bases that match TRBD2. The J segment lost 1 base and the V segment lost 1 base, leaving 0 bases of the junction unmatched. The CDR3 has 16 residues. Germline V gene sequence: CDR1 SGHTS, CDR2 YDEGEE. The CDR3 coding sequence is TGTGCCAGCAGCTTGACTAGCGGGGGGTCCTACAATGAGCAGTTCTTC. It translates to CASSLTSGGSYNEQFF.

The V gene is TRBV5-1, the J gene TRBJ2-2, with D unresolved. This CDR3 has 15 residues. Deletions cut 0 bases from V and 8 bases from J, with 14 bases between. Looked up from germline, CDR1 is SGHRS and CDR2 is YFSETQ. DNA of the CDR3: TGCGCCAGCAGCTTGGCCCCGGCGGAGAAGGGGGAGCTGTTTTTT. This gives the protein CASSLAPAEKGELFF.

The rearrangement joins TRBV4-2 to TRBJ1-2, with TRBD1 matching over 9 bases. Trimming took 4 bases from V and 4 from J; bases not matched to a gene: 7. Germline assignment: CDR1 LGHNA and CDR2 YNFKEQ. This CDR3 is built from 15 residues. CDR3 protein: CASSPPGQGTYGYTF. The CDR3 bases are TGTGCCAGCAGCCCGCCGGGACAGGGAACCTATGGCTACACCTTC.

V gene TRBV6-5 combines with J gene TRBJ1-5; D is ambiguous. The V gene's germline CDR1 is MNHEY and CDR2 SVGAGI. V was pared by 3 bases and J by 5 bases, with 11 bases between. There are 14 residues in the CDR3. CDR3 sequence: CASSYRSEDQPQHF. CDR3 bases: TGTGCCAGCAGTTATAGGTCAGAGGATCAGCCCCAGCATTTT.

This chain connects TRBV18 to TRBJ1-5, with D possibly TRBD1 on 6 matching bases. The germline V gene has CDR1 KGHSH and CDR2 LQKENI. This CDR3 is built from 14 residues. V lost 2 bases and J 4 bases, leaving 9 bases between the germline ends. The chain's CDR3 is CASSPAQGNQPQHF. The CDR3 DNA reads as TGTGCCAGCTCACCAGCACAGGGAAATCAGCCCCAGCATTTT.

The J gene is TRBJ1-1, the V gene TRBV18; 11 nucleotides line up with TRBD1. The germline V gene encodes CDR1 KGHSH and CDR2 LQKENI. This CDR3 has 15 amino acids. V lost 0 bases, J lost 11 bases, and 8 bases stayed unmatched. CDR3 protein: CASSPPGQGALLAFF. The CDR3, as DNA: TGTGCCAGCTCACCACCTGGACAGGGGGCCCTGCTGGCTTTCTTT.

On this clone itself: At one end, the junction sequence differs from germline, possibly due to a read error. The sample holds other DNA sequences that translate to the same CDR3. The J gene is TRBJ2-2, the V gene TRBV30; 7 bases line up with TRBD2. The CDR3 extends over 13 amino acids. CDR1 is GTSNPN and CDR2 is SVGIG in the germline V gene (reference sequence). In DNA form, the CDR3 reads TGTGCCTGGATCTCACTAGCGAACGGGGAGCTGTTCTTT. Residues: CAWISLANGELFF.

The V and J genes are TRBV5-1 and TRBJ2-7; 12 bases are shared with TRBD2. Per the germline V gene, CDR1 is SGHRS and CDR2 is YFSETQ. The CDR3 has 14 residues. With 0 bases clipped from V and 7 bases from J, the junction kept 2 bases outside the gene matches. The CDR3 DNA follows: TGCGCCAGCAGCTTGGGGACTAGCGGGGATGAGCAGTACTTC. Its protein is CASSLGTSGDEQYF.

The chain has TRBV7-2 and TRBJ1-5, with a possible D match to TRBD1 (6 bases). Germline V gene data show CDR1 as SGHTA and CDR2 as FQGNSA. Trimming took off 3 bases at V and 2 bases at J, with 14 bases between the two ends. This CDR3 is 16 amino acids long. The CDR3 sequence: CASSLQGSGGNQPQHF. The DNA of the CDR3 is TGTGCCAGCAGCTTGCAGGGGAGTGGCGGCAATCAGCCCCAGCATTTT.

The V gene is TRBV5-1, the J gene TRBJ2-3; 12 bases align to TRBD2. The CDR3 contains 15 residues. The germline CDR1 and CDR2 sequences are SGHRS and YFSETQ. V was clipped by 2 bases and J by 5 bases; unmatched bases: 3. CDR3 amino acids: CASSFLAGGQDTQYF. In DNA, the CDR3 is TGCGCCAGCAGCTTTCTAGCGGGGGGGCAAGATACGCAGTATTTT.

This sequence joins TRBV5-4 and TRBJ2-7; 9 bases are a match to TRBD2. The length of the CDR3 is 14 residues. Germline trimming cut 4 bases from V and 3 bases from J; bases unmatched to any gene: 5. Germline CDR1 and CDR2: SGHNT and YYREEE (reference sequence). The CDR3 DNA follows: TGTGCCAGCAGCCCGCGGGGGGGCCTCTACGAGCAGTACTTC. Its translation is CASSPRGGLYEQYF.

CDR3 bases: TGTGCCAGCCTCGAGAGGCCCACGAGCTCCTATAATTCACCCCTCCACTTT. Encoded protein: CASLERPTSSYNSPLHF. The rearrangement joins TRBV28 to TRBJ1-6, with D hard to call. With 8 bases removed from V and 0 bases from J, the gap between germline ends came to 17 bases. Germline V lookup: CDR1 MDHEN, CDR2 SYDVKM. The CDR3 has 17 amino acids.

The rearrangement links TRBV6-5 to TRBJ2-1, with 8 bases aligning to TRBD2. With 11 bases clipped from V and 9 bases from J, the junction kept 18 bases outside the gene matches. Germline-derived CDR1 and CDR2 are MNHEY and SVGAGI. The length of the CDR3 is 15 residues. CDR3: CAVAVDGSGGVEQFF. As DNA, the CDR3 is TGTGCCGTCGCCGTCGATGGGAGCGGGGGCGTTGAGCAGTTCTTC.

The chain has TRBV5-1 and TRBJ2-3; 10 nucleotides align to TRBD2. CDR1 is SGHRS and CDR2 is YFSETQ in the germline V gene. This CDR3 comprises 16 residues. Germline trimming cut 0 bases from V and 5 bases from J; bases unmatched to any gene: 6. The CDR3 protein is CASSLDLAGAGDTQYF. The CDR3 nucleotides are TGCGCCAGCAGCTTGGATCTAGCGGGGGCGGGAGATACGCAGTATTTT. The variable domain in full, completed from reference TRBV5-1 and TRBJ2-3, reads KAGVTQTPRYLIKTRGQQVTLSCSPISGHRSVSWYQQTPGQGLQFLFEYFSETQRNKGNFPGRFSGRQFSNSRSEMNVSTLELGDSALYLCASSLDLAGAGDTQYFGPGTRLTVL.

This CDR3 is CASSPWGQASNEQFF. As DNA, the CDR3 is TGTGCCAGCAGCCCCTGGGGACAGGCCTCAAATGAGCAGTTCTTC. The chain carries TRBV9 and TRBJ2-1, with 8 bases identical to TRBD1. The trim removed 4 bases at V and 7 bases at J, leaving 10 bases unmatched. Germline V gene data show CDR1 as SGDLS and CDR2 as YYNGEE. The length of the CDR3 is 15 residues.

The chain combines TRBV11-2 with TRBJ2-1; TRBD1 matches 7 bases. Germline-derived CDR1 and CDR2 are SGHAT and FQNNGV. J lost 14 bases, V lost 6 bases, and 7 bases had no gene match. The CDR3 totals 11 residues. For the CDR3, the DNA is TGTGCCAGCAGGTCCGGGGACAGCGAGTTCTTC. Translation: CASRSGDSEFF.

The genes are TRBV2 and TRBJ1-5; D may be TRBD1 (6 bases). The V gene lost 9 bases and the J gene lost 0 bases, with 12 bases spanning the gap. The CDR3 is 14 amino acids. In germline, CDR1 is SNHLY, CDR2 FYNNEI. The CDR3 bases are TGTGCCAGTGGACAGTACTATAGCAATCAGCCCCAGCATTTT. Translation: CASGQYYSNQPQHF.

DNA for the CDR3: TGTGCCAGCAGTTCCCGCGGACTGTCGAACAATCAGCCCCAGCATTTT. This encodes CASSSRGLSNNQPQHF. The V call is TRBV6-6, the J call TRBJ1-5; D ambiguous. CDR3 size: 16 residues. In germline, CDR1 is MNHNY, CDR2 SVGAGI (reference sequence). The V end was cut by 4 bases, the J end by 3 bases, with 16 bases between.

The rearrangement uses TRBV5-1 and TRBJ1-5; tentatively, D is TRBD1 (6 bases). The V gene lost 0 bases and the J gene lost 6 bases, with 16 bases spanning the gap. The CDR3 is 16 amino acids. Germline CDR1 is SGHRS and CDR2 is YFSETQ. CDR3 loop: CASSLGLGAAGQPQHF. CDR3 in DNA: TGCGCCAGCAGCTTGGGTCTGGGGGCGGCAGGTCAGCCCCAGCATTTT.

V gene TRBV5-4 combines with J gene TRBJ2-3; 10 bases are shared with TRBD2. The CDR3 is 15 amino acids. V lost 4 bases, J lost 3 bases, and 5 bases stayed unmatched. CDR1 is SGHNT and CDR2 is YYREEE in the germline V gene (reference sequence). The CDR3, as DNA: TGTGCCAGCAGCCGAGCGGGGGGGCCAACAGATACGCAGTATTTT. Protein: CASSRAGGPTDTQYF.

The rearrangement links TRBV2 to TRBJ1-6; no clear D. The germline V gene has CDR1 SNHLY and CDR2 FYNNEI. The V and J ends lost 7 bases and 6 bases respectively, with 10 bases between them. This CDR3 is 13 amino acids long. The CDR3: CASIFQANSPLHF. For the CDR3, the DNA is TGTGCCAGCATCTTCCAGGCTAATTCACCCCTCCACTTT.

This chain links TRBV2 with TRBJ2-3, with 9 bases aligning to TRBD2. Germline assignment: CDR1 SNHLY and CDR2 FYNNEI. Trimming removed 7 bases from V and 1 base from J; junction bases left unmatched: 6. This CDR3 is built from 15 residues. In DNA form, the CDR3 reads TGTGCCAGCAACCCAGAGCGGGGGGGCACAGATACGCAGTATTTT. Amino acid sequence: CASNPERGGTDTQYF.

The chain recombines TRBV4-3 with TRBJ1-2, with D possibly TRBD1 on 6 matching bases. This CDR3 is built from 15 residues. V dropped 4 bases and J dropped 1 base, with 13 bases sitting between them. The germline V gene has CDR1 LGHNA and CDR2 YSLEER. The CDR3 DNA follows: TGCGCCAGCAGCCGCCAACAGGGCGGTAACTATGGCTACACCTTC. As protein: CASSRQQGGNYGYTF.

The chain is built from TRBV7-6 and TRBJ2-4; D not certain. CDR1 is SGHVS and CDR2 is FNYEAQ in the germline V gene. The CDR3 covers 19 residues. V was shortened by 3 bases and J by 1 base, with 22 bases between the two germline ends. Written as DNA, the CDR3 is TGTGCCAGCAGCTTTTCAAGTTTTTGGGCACATTGGGCCAAAAACATTCAGTACTTC. It yields the protein CASSFSSFWAHWAKNIQYF.

The chain employs TRBV14 and TRBJ2-3; perhaps TRBD1 as D (5 bases). V was clipped by 4 bases and J by 5 bases, with 13 bases between them. This CDR3 has 14 amino acids. Per the germline V gene, CDR1 is SGHDN and CDR2 is FVKESK. CDR3 region: CASSLGRARDTQYF. The CDR3 DNA reads as TGTGCCAGCAGCCTGGGCAGGGCGAGAGATACGCAGTATTTT. Supplemented by reference TRBV14 and TRBJ2-3, the full variable domain reads EAGVTQFPSHSVIEKGQTVTLRCDPISGHDNLYWYRRVMGKEIKFLLHFVKESKQDESGMPNNRFLAERTGGTYSTLKVQPAELEDSGVYFCASSLGRARDTQYFGPGTRLTVL.

In DNA form, the CDR3 reads TGTGCCAGCAGCTTACAAGCAGGGGTGGGCACAGATACGCAGTATTTT. Residues: CASSLQAGVGTDTQYF. V is TRBV7-9 and J is TRBJ2-3; perhaps TRBD1 as D (6 bases). The CDR3 consists of 16 residues. CDR1 and CDR2 (germline): SEHNR, FQNEAQ (reference sequence). With 2 bases removed from V and 1 base from J, the gap between germline ends came to 13 bases. Supplemented by reference TRBV7-9 and TRBJ2-3, the full variable domain reads DTGVSQNPRHKITKRGQNVTFRCDPISEHNRLYWYRQTLGQGPEFLTYFQNEAQLEKSRLLSDRFSAERPKGSFSTLEIQRTEQGDSAMYLCASSLQAGVGTDTQYFGPGTRLTVL.

The rearrangement uses TRBV5-8 and TRBJ1-5; D not certain. This CDR3 comprises 17 residues. V was cut by 2 bases and J by 0 bases, with 15 bases left in between. Germline V CDR1 and CDR2: SGHTS, YDEGEE. The CDR3 sequence is CASSLDYTGNSNQPQHF. The CDR3 DNA is TGTGCCAGCAGCTTAGACTACACGGGTAATAGCAATCAGCCCCAGCATTTT.